The entry that follows covers one TCR beta chain sequence. Within the sample, other DNA sequences also encode this same CDR3. These data are taken from a study of blood T cell repertoires in COVID-19. Clones were sequenced by immunoSEQ multiplex PCR, and TCRdb holds only the in-frame ones, with some missing. This sample carries approximately 220,000 clones, approximately 90% of them seen once, and the ten largest clones take 4% to 4.5%. This receptor was taken from a man aged 45-60 years with acute or convalescent COVID-19. Specimen: peripheral blood.

DNA for the CDR3: TGTGCCAGCTCACCCGGGACACTGAGCAATCAGCCCCAGCATTTT. Its translation is CASSPGTLSNQPQHF. The V gene is TRBV18, the J gene TRBJ1-5, with TRBD1 as a possible D gene (6 bases). The germline V gene encodes CDR1 KGHSH and CDR2 LQKENI. This CDR3 is built from 15 residues. Trimming shortened V by 3 bases and J by 1 base, and 10 bases separated the two germline ends.